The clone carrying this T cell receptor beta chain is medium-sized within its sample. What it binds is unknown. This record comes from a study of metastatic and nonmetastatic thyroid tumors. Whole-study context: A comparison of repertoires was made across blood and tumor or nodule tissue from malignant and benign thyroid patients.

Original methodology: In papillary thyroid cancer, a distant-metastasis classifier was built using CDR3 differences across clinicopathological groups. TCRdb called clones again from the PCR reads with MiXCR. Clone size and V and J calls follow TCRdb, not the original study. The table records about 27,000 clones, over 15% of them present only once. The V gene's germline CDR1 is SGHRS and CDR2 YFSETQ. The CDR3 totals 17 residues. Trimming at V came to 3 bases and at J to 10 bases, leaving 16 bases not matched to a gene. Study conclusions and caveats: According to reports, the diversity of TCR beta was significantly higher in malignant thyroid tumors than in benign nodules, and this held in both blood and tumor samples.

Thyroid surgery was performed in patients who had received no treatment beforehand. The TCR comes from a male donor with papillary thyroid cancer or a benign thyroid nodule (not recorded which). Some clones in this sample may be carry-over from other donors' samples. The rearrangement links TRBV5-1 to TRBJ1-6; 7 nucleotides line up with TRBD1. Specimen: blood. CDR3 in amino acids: CASSSTGIVIGGSPLHF. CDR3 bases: TGCGCCAGCAGCTCGACAGGGATCGTAATAGGAGGATCACCCCTCCACTTT.